The next 9 T cell receptor beta chains were all read from a single sample in a study of T cell responses to AZD1222 COVID-19 vaccine. Only in-frame clones appear in the TCRdb table, and some are missing; sequencing was by immunoSEQ multiplex PCR. The sample yields 100,000 to 150,000 clones, around 90% seen once. The sample in question was peripheral blood, obtained on day 0 of AZD1222 vaccination. The receptors were gathered from an adult in good health.

The gene calls are TRBV2 and TRBJ1-4; 12 nucleotides agree with TRBD1. V lost 7 bases to trimming and J lost 3 bases; unmatched junction nucleotides: 9. In germline, CDR1 is SNHLY, CDR2 FYNNEI. The CDR3 spans 17 residues. CDR3 nucleotide sequence: TGTGCCAGCATGAGGGGACAGGGGGCAAGTTCTAATGAAAAACTGTTTTTT. Its protein product is CASMRGQGASSNEKLFF.

The J gene is TRBJ1-1, the V gene TRBV6-1; D is unclear. The V gene's germline CDR1 is MNHNS and CDR2 SASEGT. CDR3 length: 13 amino acids. V was shortened by 2 bases and J by 1 base, with 5 bases between the two germline ends. The DNA for the CDR3 is TGTGCCAGCAGTGAACGGGGGAACACTGAAGCTTTCTTT. This gives the protein CASSERGNTEAFF.

A single count supports this clone. The rearrangement links TRBV2 to TRBJ1-1; D gene ambiguous. From germline, CDR1 is SNHLY and CDR2 FYNNEI. V was trimmed by 8 bases and J by 1 base, leaving 8 bases between them. The CDR3 is 12 residues long. The CDR3 region has the DNA TGTGCCAGCCTGGGAGCGAACACTGAAGCTTTCTTT. Protein product: CASLGANTEAFF.

V gene TRBV28 combines with J gene TRBJ1-2, with TRBD1 as a possible D gene (6 bases). The germline CDR1 and CDR2 sequences are MDHEN and SYDVKM. Trimming left V 1 base short and J 6 bases short, with 15 bases between. The CDR3 is 15 residues long. The CDR3 bases are TGTGCCAGCAGTTTATTGTACAGGGCTGATGATGGCTACACCTTC. Amino acid sequence: CASSLLYRADDGYTF.

This clone was seen once. V usage is TRBV3-1 (or the pseudogene TRBV3-2) and J usage is TRBJ1-2; weak D call: TRBD1 (5 bases). Germline assignment: CDR1 LGHDT and CDR2 YNNKEL (reference sequence). This CDR3 has 13 amino acids. Trimming took 8 bases from V and 2 from J, leaving 12 bases between them. CDR3: CASSWEGNYGYTF. The CDR3 DNA follows: TGTGCCAGCTCATGGGAGGGGAACTATGGCTACACCTTC.

This chain joins TRBV5-1 and TRBJ2-3; perhaps TRBD1 as D (6 bases). The CDR3 runs 17 residues. In germline, CDR1 is SGHRS, CDR2 YFSETQ. V lost 4 bases and J lost 0, with 18 bases in between. CDR3 DNA sequence: TGCGCCAGCAGCGCCGCCCGGACAGCCACTAGCACAGATACGCAGTATTTT. This gives the protein CASSAARTATSTDTQYF.

The J gene is TRBJ2-5, the V gene TRBV5-1; TRBD2 is a possible D gene (5 bases). V lost 1 base, J lost 6 bases, and 13 bases lay in between. Germline CDR1 and CDR2: SGHRS and YFSETQ. The CDR3 length is 14 residues. The CDR3 DNA is TGCGCCAGCAGCTTGAGACGGAGGACGAAGACCCAGTACTTC. As protein: CASSLRRRTKTQYF.

This chain joins TRBV29-1 and TRBJ2-1; 7 nucleotides agree with TRBD1. The CDR3 totals 14 residues. Per germline, CDR1 SQVTM and CDR2 ANQGSEA. Trimming removed 0 bases from V and 4 bases from J; junction bases left unmatched: 3. The CDR3 DNA sequence: TGCAGCGTTGAAGACCGGGACAGATACAATGAGCAGTTCTTC. It translates to CSVEDRDRYNEQFF.

This clone was seen only once. The chain couples TRBV6-5 to TRBJ1-6; TRBD1 might be the D (6 bases). V was pared by 6 bases and J by 10 bases, with 16 bases between. Germline CDR1 MNHEY, CDR2 SVGAGI. This CDR3 has 14 residues. CDR3 in DNA: TGTGCCAGCAGCCCACAGGGTTCCCTCTCACCCCTCCACTTT. Its translation is CASSPQGSLSPLHF.